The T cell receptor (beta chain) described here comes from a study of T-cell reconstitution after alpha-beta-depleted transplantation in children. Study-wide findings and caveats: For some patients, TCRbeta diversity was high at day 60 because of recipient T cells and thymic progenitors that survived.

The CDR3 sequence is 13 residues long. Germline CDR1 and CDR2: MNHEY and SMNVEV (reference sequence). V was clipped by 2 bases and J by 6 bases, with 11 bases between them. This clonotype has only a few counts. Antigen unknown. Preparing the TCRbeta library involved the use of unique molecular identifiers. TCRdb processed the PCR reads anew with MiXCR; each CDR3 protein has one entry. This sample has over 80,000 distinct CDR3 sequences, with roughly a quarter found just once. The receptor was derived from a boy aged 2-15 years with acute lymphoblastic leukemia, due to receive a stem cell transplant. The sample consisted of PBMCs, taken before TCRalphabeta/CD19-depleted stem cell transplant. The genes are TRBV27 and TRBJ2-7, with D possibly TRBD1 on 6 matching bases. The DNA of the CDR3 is TGTGCCAGCAGTTTAAAGGGGGACGGCGAGCAGTACTTC. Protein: CASSLKGDGEQYF.